Listed below are T cell receptor beta chains from one sample, sequenced in a study of graft-versus-host responses after intestinal transplantation. No antigens are known for them. Clones were read by immunoSEQ multiplex PCR, and TCRdb kept only the in-frame ones, dropping some. The table shows about 86,000 clones, with about 87% occurring only once. Sample: unstimulated CD4+ T cells sorted from spleen or lymph node cells, taken before transplant. The receptors originated from a human donor who was the organ donor for an intestinal transplant. Both conserved end residues are part of each CDR3. A D gene is named only where the DNA matches it firmly. A clone size is listed for some rows: how often the clone was seen (once, few, many), or a class if it is expanded.

clone size	D gene	J gene	V gene	CDR3 protein	CDR3 DNA
once	TRBD2	TRBJ2-2	TRBV6-5	CASRGGLRTGELFF	TGTGCCAGCCGGGGGGGCCTCCGGACCGGGGAGCTGTTTTTT
.	.	TRBJ1-2	TRBV29-1	CSGGQGPEFYGYTF	TGCAGCGGGGGACAAGGGCCAGAATTTTATGGCTACACCTTC
.	TRBD2	TRBJ2-3	TRBV5-1	CASSSRGGNTDTQYF	TGCGCCAGCAGCTCGCGCGGGGGTAACACAGATACGCAGTATTTT
.	.	TRBJ1-1	TRBV5-4	CASSGGESEAFF	TGTGCCAGCAGCGGTGGAGAGAGTGAAGCTTTCTTT
.	.	TRBJ1-2	TRBV5-6	CASSLPDSYNYGYTF	TGTGCCAGCAGCTTACCCGACAGTTATAACTATGGCTACACCTTC
few	TRBD2	TRBJ2-1	TRBV7-6	CASSPSVGTSGGSRYNEQFF	TGTGCCAGCAGCCCCAGCGTGGGGACTAGCGGGGGGAGCAGGTACAATGAGCAGTTCTTC
.	.	TRBJ2-1	TRBV7-2	CASSSGTYNEQFF	TGTGCCAGCAGCTCCGGGACCTACAATGAGCAGTTCTTC
.	TRBD1	TRBJ2-3	TRBV7-2	CASSLGVGQGVGTQYF	TGTGCCAGCAGCTTAGGAGTCGGACAGGGTGTTGGTACGCAGTATTTT
.	.	TRBJ1-1	TRBV28	CATELNTEAFF	TGTGCCACCGAGTTGAACACTGAAGCTTTCTTT
.	.	TRBJ2-3	TRBV7-3	CASSPLAASTQYF	TGTGCCAGCAGTCCCCTGGCCGCCTCAACGCAGTATTTT
once	TRBD2	TRBJ2-3	TRBV18	CASCSELAGNTDTQYF	TGTGCCAGCTGCTCGGAACTAGCGGGGAACACAGATACGCAGTATTTT
.	.	TRBJ1-2	TRBV11-2	CASSSRGFGYTF	TGTGCCAGCAGCTCGCGAGGGTTTGGCTACACCTTC